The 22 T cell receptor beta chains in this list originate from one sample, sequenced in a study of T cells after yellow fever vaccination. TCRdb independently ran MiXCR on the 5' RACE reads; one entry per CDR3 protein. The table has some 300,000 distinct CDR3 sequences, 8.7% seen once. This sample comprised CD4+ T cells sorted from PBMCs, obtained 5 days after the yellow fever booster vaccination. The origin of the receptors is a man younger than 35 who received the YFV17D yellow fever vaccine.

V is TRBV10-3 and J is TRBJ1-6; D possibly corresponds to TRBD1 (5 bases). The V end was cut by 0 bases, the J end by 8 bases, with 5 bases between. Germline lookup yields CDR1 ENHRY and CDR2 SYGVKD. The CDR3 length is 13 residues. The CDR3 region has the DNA TGTGCCATCAGTGAGTCGGGGGATTCACCCCTCCACTTT. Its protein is CAISESGDSPLHF.

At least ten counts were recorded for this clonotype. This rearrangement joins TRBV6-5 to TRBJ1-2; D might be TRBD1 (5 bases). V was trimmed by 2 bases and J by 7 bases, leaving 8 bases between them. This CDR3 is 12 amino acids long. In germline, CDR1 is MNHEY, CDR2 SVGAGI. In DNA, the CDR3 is TGTGCCAGCAGTTACATCGGGGGTGGCTACACCTTC. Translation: CASSYIGGGYTF.

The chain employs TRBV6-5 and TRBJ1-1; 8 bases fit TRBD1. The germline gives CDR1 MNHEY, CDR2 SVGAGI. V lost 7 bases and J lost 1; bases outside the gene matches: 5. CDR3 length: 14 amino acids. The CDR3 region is CASNWDRKNTEAFF. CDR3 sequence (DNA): TGTGCCAGCAACTGGGACAGGAAGAACACTGAAGCTTTCTTT.

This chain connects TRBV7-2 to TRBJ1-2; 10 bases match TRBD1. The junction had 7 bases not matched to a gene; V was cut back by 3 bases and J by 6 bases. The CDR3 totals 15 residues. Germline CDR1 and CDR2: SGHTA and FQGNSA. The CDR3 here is CASSFRDRGGDGYTF. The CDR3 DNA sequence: TGTGCCAGCAGCTTCCGGGACAGGGGAGGGGATGGCTACACCTTC.

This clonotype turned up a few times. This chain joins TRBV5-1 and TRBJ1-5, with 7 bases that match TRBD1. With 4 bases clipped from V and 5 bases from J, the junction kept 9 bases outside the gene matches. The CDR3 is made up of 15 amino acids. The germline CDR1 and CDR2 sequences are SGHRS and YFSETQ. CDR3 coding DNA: TGCGCCAGCAGCCTGGGGACAGAGAAATATCAGCCCCAGCATTTT. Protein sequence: CASSLGTEKYQPQHF.

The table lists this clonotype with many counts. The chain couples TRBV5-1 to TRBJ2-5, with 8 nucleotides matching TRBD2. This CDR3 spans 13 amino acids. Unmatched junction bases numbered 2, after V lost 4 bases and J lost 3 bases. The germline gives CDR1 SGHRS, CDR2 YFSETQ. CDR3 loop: CASSRAGEETQYF. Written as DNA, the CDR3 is TGCGCCAGCAGCCGAGCGGGGGAAGAGACCCAGTACTTC.

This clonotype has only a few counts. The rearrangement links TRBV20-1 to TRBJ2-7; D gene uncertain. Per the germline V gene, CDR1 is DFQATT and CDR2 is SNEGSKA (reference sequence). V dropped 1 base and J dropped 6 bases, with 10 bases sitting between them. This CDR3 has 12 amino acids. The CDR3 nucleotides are TGCAGTGCTAGAGGGACGATCGCCGAGCAGTACGTC. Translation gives CSARGTIAEQYV.

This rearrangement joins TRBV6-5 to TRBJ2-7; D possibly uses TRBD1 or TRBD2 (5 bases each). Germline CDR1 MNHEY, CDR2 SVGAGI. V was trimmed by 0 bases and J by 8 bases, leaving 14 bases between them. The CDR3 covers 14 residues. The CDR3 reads CASSYSSLGDQQYF. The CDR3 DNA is TGTGCCAGCAGTTACTCGAGTCTAGGGGACCAGCAGTACTTC.

The chain's CDR3 is CASASSGELFF. CDR3 bases: TGCGCCAGCGCCTCGTCCGGGGAGCTGTTTTTT. This sequence joins TRBV5-1 and TRBJ2-2; D is unresolved. V was shortened by 7 bases and J by 6 bases, with 7 bases between the two germline ends. The CDR3 loop spans 11 amino acids. Germline CDR1 is SGHRS and CDR2 is YFSETQ.

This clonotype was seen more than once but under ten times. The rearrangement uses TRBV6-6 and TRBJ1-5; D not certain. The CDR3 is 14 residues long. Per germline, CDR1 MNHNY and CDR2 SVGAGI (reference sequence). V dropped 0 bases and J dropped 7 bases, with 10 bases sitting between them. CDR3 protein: CASSYSNPGQPQHF. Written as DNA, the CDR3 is TGTGCCAGCAGTTACTCGAACCCCGGACAGCCCCAGCATTTT.

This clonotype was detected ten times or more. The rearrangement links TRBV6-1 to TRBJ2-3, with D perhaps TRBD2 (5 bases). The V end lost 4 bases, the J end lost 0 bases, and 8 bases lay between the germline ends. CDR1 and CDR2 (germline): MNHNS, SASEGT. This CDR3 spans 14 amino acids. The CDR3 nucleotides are TGTGCCAGCAGTGTCGGCGGGAGCACAGATACGCAGTATTTT. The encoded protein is CASSVGGSTDTQYF.

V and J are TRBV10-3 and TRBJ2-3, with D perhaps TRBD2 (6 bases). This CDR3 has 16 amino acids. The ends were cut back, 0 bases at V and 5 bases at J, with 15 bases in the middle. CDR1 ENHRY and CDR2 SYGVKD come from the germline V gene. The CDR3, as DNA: TGTGCCATCAGTGAGTCGGGAGGTGGCGATAGAGATACGCAGTATTTT. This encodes CAISESGGGDRDTQYF.

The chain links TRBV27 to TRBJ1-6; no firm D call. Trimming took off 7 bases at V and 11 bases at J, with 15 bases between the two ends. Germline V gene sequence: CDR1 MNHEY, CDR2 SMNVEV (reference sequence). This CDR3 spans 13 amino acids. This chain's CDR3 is CASMEAGLAPLHF. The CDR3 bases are TGTGCCAGCATGGAGGCGGGTCTTGCACCCCTCCACTTT.

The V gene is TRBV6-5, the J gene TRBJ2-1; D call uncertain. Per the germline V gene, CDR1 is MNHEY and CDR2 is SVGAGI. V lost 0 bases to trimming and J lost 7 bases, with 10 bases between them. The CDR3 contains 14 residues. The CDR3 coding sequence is TGTGCCAGCAGTTACTCGATTAATTGGAATGAGCAGTTCTTC. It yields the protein CASSYSINWNEQFF.

CDR3 in amino acids: CASSPHGGNYGYTF. The CDR3 DNA is TGTGCCAGCAGTCCCCATGGGGGAAACTATGGCTACACCTTC. V and J are TRBV28 and TRBJ1-2; a possible D gene is TRBD1 (5 bases). The CDR3 is 14 amino acids. In germline, CDR1 is MDHEN, CDR2 SYDVKM. V gave up 5 bases and J gave up 2 bases, with 12 bases separating them.

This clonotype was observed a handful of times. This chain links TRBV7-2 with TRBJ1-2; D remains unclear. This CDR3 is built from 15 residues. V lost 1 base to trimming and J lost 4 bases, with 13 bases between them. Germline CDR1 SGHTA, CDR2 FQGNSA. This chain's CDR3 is CASSLGPDASYGYTF. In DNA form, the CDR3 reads TGTGCCAGCAGCTTAGGGCCGGACGCGAGCTATGGCTACACCTTC. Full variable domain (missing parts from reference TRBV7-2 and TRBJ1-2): GAGVSQSPSNKVTEKGKDVELRCDPISGHTALYWYRQSLGQGLEFLIYFQGNSAPDKSGLPSDRFSAERTGGSVSTLTIQRTQQEDSAVYLCASSLGPDASYGYTFGSGTRLTVV.

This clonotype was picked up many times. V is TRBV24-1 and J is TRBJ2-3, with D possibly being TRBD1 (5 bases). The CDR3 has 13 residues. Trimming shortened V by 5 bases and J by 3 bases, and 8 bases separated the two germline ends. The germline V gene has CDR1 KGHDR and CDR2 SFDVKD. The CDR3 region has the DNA TGTGCCACCAGTGGCCAGGGAACAGATACGCAGTATTTT. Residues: CATSGQGTDTQYF.

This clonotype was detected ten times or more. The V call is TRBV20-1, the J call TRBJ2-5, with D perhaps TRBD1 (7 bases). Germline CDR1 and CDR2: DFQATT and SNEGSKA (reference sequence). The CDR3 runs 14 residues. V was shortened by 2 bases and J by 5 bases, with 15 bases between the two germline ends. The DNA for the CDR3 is TGCAGTGCTAGAAAGGGGGCTAGCGTGGAGACCCAGTACTTC. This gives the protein CSARKGASVETQYF.

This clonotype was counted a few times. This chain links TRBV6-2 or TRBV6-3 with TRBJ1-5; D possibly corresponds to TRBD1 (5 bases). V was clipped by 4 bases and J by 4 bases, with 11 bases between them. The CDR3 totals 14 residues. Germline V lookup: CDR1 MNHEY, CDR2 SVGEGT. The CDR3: CASSFFWGNQPQHF. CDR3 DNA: TGTGCCAGCAGTTTCTTCTGGGGGAATCAGCCCCAGCATTTT.

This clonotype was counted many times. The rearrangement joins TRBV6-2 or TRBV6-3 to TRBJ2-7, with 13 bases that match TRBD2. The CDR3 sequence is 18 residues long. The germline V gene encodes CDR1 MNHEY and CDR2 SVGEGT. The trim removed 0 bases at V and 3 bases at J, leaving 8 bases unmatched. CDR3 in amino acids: CASSYSARLAGGLYEQYF. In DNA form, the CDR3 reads TGTGCCAGCAGTTACTCGGCGAGACTAGCGGGGGGTCTCTACGAGCAGTACTTC.

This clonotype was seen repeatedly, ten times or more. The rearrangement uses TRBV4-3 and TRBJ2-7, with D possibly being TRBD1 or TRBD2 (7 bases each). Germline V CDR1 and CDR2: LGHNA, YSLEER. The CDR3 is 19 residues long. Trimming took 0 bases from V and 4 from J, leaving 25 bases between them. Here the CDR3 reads CASSQESLHRGQGGYEQYF. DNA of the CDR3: TGCGCCAGCAGCCAAGAGTCCCTTCACCGGGGCCAGGGGGGGTACGAGCAGTACTTC.

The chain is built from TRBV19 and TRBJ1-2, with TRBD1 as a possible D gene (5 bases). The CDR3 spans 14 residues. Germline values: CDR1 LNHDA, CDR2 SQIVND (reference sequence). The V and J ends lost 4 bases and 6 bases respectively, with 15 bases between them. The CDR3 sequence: CASSTGTAWDGYTF. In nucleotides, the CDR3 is TGTGCCAGTAGTACGGGGACGGCCTGGGATGGCTACACCTTC.